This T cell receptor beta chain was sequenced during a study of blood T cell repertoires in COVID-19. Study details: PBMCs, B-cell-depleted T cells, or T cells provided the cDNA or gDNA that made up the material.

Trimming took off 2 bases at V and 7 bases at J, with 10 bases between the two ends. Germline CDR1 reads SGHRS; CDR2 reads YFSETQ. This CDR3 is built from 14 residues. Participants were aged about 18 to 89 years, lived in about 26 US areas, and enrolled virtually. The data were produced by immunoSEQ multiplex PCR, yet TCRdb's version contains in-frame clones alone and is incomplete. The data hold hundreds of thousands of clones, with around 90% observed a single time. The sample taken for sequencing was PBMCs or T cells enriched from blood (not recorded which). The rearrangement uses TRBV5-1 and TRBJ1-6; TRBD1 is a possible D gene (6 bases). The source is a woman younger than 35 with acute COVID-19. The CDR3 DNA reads TGCGCCAGCAGCTTTGGACAGACGAATTCACCCCTCCACTTT. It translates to CASSFGQTNSPLHF.